These T cell receptor beta chains were read from a single sample in a study of shared clonotypes between healthy human individuals. Libraries were prepared by immunoSEQ multiplex PCR; TCRdb keeps only in-frame clonotypes and omits some of them. The sample consists of some 2.1 million clones, over 85% of them appearing once. Material: naive CD8+ T cells from PBMCs. Receptor source: a man between 18 and 29 years old in good health. Some clones in this sample may be carry-over from other donors' samples. CDR3s include the opening cysteine and the closing phenylalanine or tryptophan. The order of the fields is J gene, V gene, clone size, D gene, CDR3 DNA, CDR3 protein. D genes are given only for firm matches. Some rows have no size entry. The others give once, few or many, or a class for an expanded clone.

j_gene: TRBJ2-7; v_gene: TRBV27; abundance: -; d_gene: -; CDR3nt: TGTGCCAGCAGTTTATTATTTGGCGGCGAGCAGTACTTC; CDR3aa: CASSLLFGGEQYF
j_gene: TRBJ2-7; v_gene: TRBV28; abundance: -; d_gene: TRBD2; CDR3nt: TGTGCCAGCAGCCCGGCGACTAGCGGGAGATCTTACGAGCAGTACTTC; CDR3aa: CASSPATSGRSYEQYF
j_gene: TRBJ2-3; v_gene: TRBV4-1; abundance: -; d_gene: -; CDR3nt: TGCGCCAGCAGCCGACGTCGGGACCTGCAGTATTTT; CDR3aa: CASSRRRDLQYF
j_gene: TRBJ1-5; v_gene: TRBV30; abundance: -; d_gene: -; CDR3nt: TGTGCCTGGAACCCAATTGGCAGGGTGGGACAGCCCCAGCATTTT; CDR3aa: CAWNPIGRVGQPQHF
j_gene: TRBJ1-1; v_gene: TRBV9; abundance: -; d_gene: -; CDR3nt: TGTGCCAGCGCCCTCGGGGCGGCCATGAACACTGAAGCTTTCTTT; CDR3aa: CASALGAAMNTEAFF
j_gene: TRBJ2-7; v_gene: TRBV7-9; abundance: -; d_gene: -; CDR3nt: TGTGCCAGCAGCAGCCAGCGGACCAACTCCTACGAGCAGTACTTC; CDR3aa: CASSSQRTNSYEQYF
j_gene: TRBJ1-2; v_gene: TRBV28; abundance: -; d_gene: -; CDR3nt: TGTGCCACCAATAACCCCCTTATATCTAACTATGGCTACACCTTC; CDR3aa: CATNNPLISNYGYTF
j_gene: TRBJ2-7; v_gene: TRBV19; abundance: -; d_gene: -; CDR3nt: TGTGCCAGTACCTTGAAGGGCGGTGTAAACGAGCAGTACTTC; CDR3aa: CASTLKGGVNEQYF
j_gene: TRBJ2-1; v_gene: TRBV29-1; abundance: -; d_gene: -; CDR3nt: TGCAGCGTTGAGATCGGGCAATACAATGAGCAGTTCTTC; CDR3aa: CSVEIGQYNEQFF
j_gene: TRBJ1-2; v_gene: TRBV10-3; abundance: -; d_gene: -; CDR3nt: TGTGCCAGCAGTGAAAATGTATGGAGTCCAAATGGCTACACCTTC; CDR3aa: CASSENVWSPNGYTF
j_gene: TRBJ2-1; v_gene: TRBV12-5; abundance: -; d_gene: -; CDR3nt: TGTGCTAGTGGTTTGAGACCGGGACACTACAATGAGCAGTTCTTC; CDR3aa: CASGLRPGHYNEQFF
j_gene: TRBJ1-3; v_gene: TRBV7-9; abundance: -; d_gene: -; CDR3nt: TGTGCCAGCAGCCCCACAGGAATTCAGGGAAACACCATATATTTT; CDR3aa: CASSPTGIQGNTIYF
j_gene: TRBJ2-7; v_gene: TRBV7-8; abundance: -; d_gene: TRBD2; CDR3nt: TGTGCCAGCAGCTTAGAGGGAGGGGCCGGTTACGAGCAGTACTTC; CDR3aa: CASSLEGGAGYEQYF
j_gene: TRBJ1-2; v_gene: TRBV28; abundance: -; d_gene: TRBD1; CDR3nt: TGTGCCAGCAGTTTATCTGGACAGGGATATGGCTACACCTTC; CDR3aa: CASSLSGQGYGYTF
j_gene: TRBJ2-7; v_gene: TRBV15; abundance: -; d_gene: -; CDR3nt: TGTGCCACCAGCAGGGGGTTCGAGCAGTACTTC; CDR3aa: CATSRGFEQYF
j_gene: TRBJ2-7; v_gene: TRBV27; abundance: few; d_gene: -; CDR3nt: TGTGCCACCGCAGGGGGGGCTGGGTACGAGCAGTACTTC; CDR3aa: CATAGGAGYEQYF
j_gene: TRBJ1-2; v_gene: TRBV28; abundance: once; d_gene: -; CDR3nt: TGTGCCAGCAGTTTAGTCAGAGCTTATGGCTACACCTTC; CDR3aa: CASSLVRAYGYTF
j_gene: TRBJ2-1; v_gene: TRBV10-2; abundance: -; d_gene: TRBD2; CDR3nt: TGCGCCAGCAGTGAGACGAGCGGGAGGGAATACAATGAGCAGTTCTTC; CDR3aa: CASSETSGREYNEQFF
j_gene: TRBJ1-2; v_gene: TRBV11-2; abundance: few; d_gene: -; CDR3nt: TGTGCCAGCAGCTACGGGGAGCTGGAGGGCTACACCTTC; CDR3aa: CASSYGELEGYTF
j_gene: TRBJ1-2; v_gene: TRBV28; abundance: -; d_gene: -; CDR3nt: TGTGCCAGCAGTTTAAGGTCGCTATATGGCTACACCTTC; CDR3aa: CASSLRSLYGYTF
j_gene: TRBJ1-2; v_gene: TRBV28; abundance: -; d_gene: TRBD1; CDR3nt: TGTGCCAGCAGGATGGACAGGGCGGATGGCTACACCTTC; CDR3aa: CASRMDRADGYTF
j_gene: TRBJ1-1; v_gene: TRBV5-1; abundance: -; d_gene: -; CDR3nt: TGCGCCAGCAGCGGGGAGAGAGAAGCTTTCTTT; CDR3aa: CASSGEREAFF
j_gene: TRBJ2-3; v_gene: TRBV14; abundance: -; d_gene: -; CDR3nt: TGTGCCAGCAGCCTGTCAGCAGGGGTAGGGGATACGCAGTATTTT; CDR3aa: CASSLSAGVGDTQYF
j_gene: TRBJ2-1; v_gene: TRBV30; abundance: -; d_gene: -; CDR3nt: TGTGCCGGTAAACAGGGTTTCTCCTACAATGAGCAGTTCTTC; CDR3aa: CAGKQGFSYNEQFF
j_gene: TRBJ1-1; v_gene: TRBV4-2; abundance: -; d_gene: TRBD1; CDR3nt: TGTGCCAGCAGCCCCCTGACAGGGATTTCTGAAGCTTTCTTT; CDR3aa: CASSPLTGISEAFF
j_gene: TRBJ2-7; v_gene: TRBV29-1; abundance: once; d_gene: TRBD1; CDR3nt: TGCAGCGTTGATCAACAGGGGGCTCAATACGAGCAGTACTTC; CDR3aa: CSVDQQGAQYEQYF
j_gene: TRBJ1-1; v_gene: TRBV7-2; abundance: -; d_gene: -; CDR3nt: TGTGCCAGCAGCTTAGACGGCCTCGGGTACACTGAAGCTTTCTTT; CDR3aa: CASSLDGLGYTEAFF
j_gene: TRBJ2-1; v_gene: TRBV5-1; abundance: -; d_gene: TRBD2; CDR3nt: TGCGCCAGCAGCTTGGGGCTAGCGGGAAGTTCCTACAATGAGCAGTTCTTC; CDR3aa: CASSLGLAGSSYNEQFF
j_gene: TRBJ1-2; v_gene: TRBV30; abundance: -; d_gene: TRBD1; CDR3nt: TGTGCCTGGACCGCGGGACAGAACTACTATGGCTACACCTTC; CDR3aa: CAWTAGQNYYGYTF
j_gene: TRBJ2-3; v_gene: TRBV4-2; abundance: -; d_gene: TRBD2; CDR3nt: TGTGCCAGCAGCCTCGGCCTAGCGGCCACAGATACGCAGTATTTT; CDR3aa: CASSLGLAATDTQYF
j_gene: TRBJ2-7; v_gene: TRBV6-5; abundance: -; d_gene: -; CDR3nt: TGTGCCAGCAGTTACTCCCCCGGCTCCTACGAGCAGTACTTC; CDR3aa: CASSYSPGSYEQYF
j_gene: TRBJ2-7; v_gene: TRBV27; abundance: -; d_gene: -; CDR3nt: TGTGCCAGCAGTTTAACGTTGGGTTGGGACTACGAGCAGTACTTC; CDR3aa: CASSLTLGWDYEQYF
j_gene: TRBJ2-2; v_gene: TRBV19; abundance: once; d_gene: -; CDR3nt: TGTGCCAGCCTAAGCGGGTCAGCCACCGGGGAGCTGTTTTTT; CDR3aa: CASLSGSATGELFF
j_gene: TRBJ2-7; v_gene: TRBV10-3; abundance: once; d_gene: TRBD1; CDR3nt: TGTGCCATCAGCGGAGAGGACAGGACAATGTACGAGCAGTACTTC; CDR3aa: CAISGEDRTMYEQYF
j_gene: TRBJ2-3; v_gene: TRBV4-1; abundance: -; d_gene: TRBD2; CDR3nt: TGCGCCAGCAGCCCAGGACCGGGACTAGCAGTAACAGATACGCAGTATTTT; CDR3aa: CASSPGPGLAVTDTQYF
j_gene: TRBJ1-1; v_gene: TRBV27; abundance: -; d_gene: -; CDR3nt: TGTGCCAGCGCGGACGGGAACACTGAAGCTTTCTTT; CDR3aa: CASADGNTEAFF
j_gene: TRBJ2-1; v_gene: TRBV19; abundance: -; d_gene: TRBD2; CDR3nt: TGTGCCAGTAGTAACCCAGGGACTATCCTCAATGAGCAGTTCTTC; CDR3aa: CASSNPGTILNEQFF
j_gene: TRBJ1-1; v_gene: TRBV27; abundance: -; d_gene: -; CDR3nt: TGTGCCAGCACTTCCTCGAAGGAGGGGACTGAAGCTTTCTTT; CDR3aa: CASTSSKEGTEAFF
j_gene: TRBJ1-1; v_gene: TRBV7-2; abundance: -; d_gene: -; CDR3nt: TGTGCCAGCAGCTGGGGGCAAACTGAAGCTTTCTTT; CDR3aa: CASSWGQTEAFF
j_gene: TRBJ2-7; v_gene: TRBV9; abundance: -; d_gene: -; CDR3nt: TGTGCCAGCAGCCCTTCGAGCTTGAACGAGCAGTACTTC; CDR3aa: CASSPSSLNEQYF
j_gene: TRBJ2-7; v_gene: TRBV7-9; abundance: -; d_gene: -; CDR3nt: TGTGCCAGCAGCGCCCCGACTACCCAAGAAGCAAGCCTACGTTTTTTGCAGTACTTC; CDR3aa: CASSAPTTQEASLRFLQYF
j_gene: TRBJ2-2; v_gene: TRBV11-2; abundance: -; d_gene: -; CDR3nt: TGTGCCAGCAGCTTAGATTTGGAGGGACCCGGGGAGCTGTTTTTT; CDR3aa: CASSLDLEGPGELFF
j_gene: TRBJ1-3; v_gene: TRBV7-9; abundance: -; d_gene: TRBD1; CDR3nt: TGTGCCAGCAGCCAACAGGGGACTGGAAACACCATATATTTT; CDR3aa: CASSQQGTGNTIYF
j_gene: TRBJ2-7; v_gene: TRBV19; abundance: -; d_gene: TRBD2; CDR3nt: TGTGCCAGTAGTACCTCCCTACTAGCGGGACTGAACTACGAGCAGTACTTC; CDR3aa: CASSTSLLAGLNYEQYF
j_gene: TRBJ2-2; v_gene: TRBV9; abundance: -; d_gene: TRBD1; CDR3nt: TGTGCCAGCAGCGTAGGGACCGGGACAGGGGTAGCCGGGGAGCTGTTTTTT; CDR3aa: CASSVGTGTGVAGELFF
j_gene: TRBJ2-3; v_gene: TRBV30; abundance: -; d_gene: -; CDR3nt: TGTGCCTGGAGCACCGGAGATACGCAGTATTTT; CDR3aa: CAWSTGDTQYF
j_gene: TRBJ2-1; v_gene: TRBV27; abundance: -; d_gene: TRBD2; CDR3nt: TGTGCCAGCAGCTTGGGCGGGAGGCCATCCTACAATGAGCAGTTCTTC; CDR3aa: CASSLGGRPSYNEQFF
j_gene: TRBJ1-1; v_gene: TRBV5-6; abundance: once; d_gene: -; CDR3nt: TGTGCCAGCAGCCCCCAGGGTGGAGGTGAGAAGGCTTTCTTT; CDR3aa: CASSPQGGGEKAFF
j_gene: TRBJ2-7; v_gene: TRBV6-1; abundance: -; d_gene: TRBD1; CDR3nt: TGTGCCAGCAGCGATACGGGACAGTGGTCCAACGAGCAGTACTTC; CDR3aa: CASSDTGQWSNEQYF
j_gene: TRBJ2-7; v_gene: TRBV10-3; abundance: -; d_gene: TRBD2; CDR3nt: TGTGCCATCAGTGACCTAGCGGGAGACGAGCAGTACTTC; CDR3aa: CAISDLAGDEQYF
j_gene: TRBJ1-1; v_gene: TRBV5-5; abundance: once; d_gene: -; CDR3nt: TGTGCCAGCAGCTTGGCCAGGGGAAGGACTGAAGCTTTCTTT; CDR3aa: CASSLARGRTEAFF
j_gene: TRBJ2-3; v_gene: TRBV6-6; abundance: -; d_gene: -; CDR3nt: TGTGCCAGCAGTTTCGGCTCGAACACAGATACGCAGTATTTT; CDR3aa: CASSFGSNTDTQYF
j_gene: TRBJ2-7; v_gene: TRBV27; abundance: -; d_gene: -; CDR3nt: TGTGCCAGCGGACCGGGACTCAGCTACGAGCAGTACTTC; CDR3aa: CASGPGLSYEQYF
j_gene: TRBJ2-1; v_gene: TRBV11-2; abundance: -; d_gene: TRBD2; CDR3nt: TGTGCCAGCAGCTCGCGACTAGCGGGCCAGGCGGCGTTCTTC; CDR3aa: CASSSRLAGQAAFF
j_gene: TRBJ1-2; v_gene: TRBV6-6; abundance: -; d_gene: -; CDR3nt: TGTGCCAGCAGATTTGAGGGGGCTAACTATGGCTACACCTTC; CDR3aa: CASRFEGANYGYTF
j_gene: TRBJ2-5; v_gene: TRBV7-9; abundance: -; d_gene: -; CDR3nt: TGTGCCAGCAGCTTTGGGTACCAAGAGACCCAGTACTTC; CDR3aa: CASSFGYQETQYF
j_gene: TRBJ2-7; v_gene: TRBV27; abundance: -; d_gene: -; CDR3nt: TGTGCCAGCAGTTCCCTCCTCGAGGACCCCTACGAGCAGTACTTC; CDR3aa: CASSSLLEDPYEQYF
j_gene: TRBJ2-2; v_gene: TRBV27; abundance: -; d_gene: TRBD2; CDR3nt: TGTGCCAGCAGTTTATCGATCGCTAGCGGGAGTAGAACCGGGGAGCTGTTTTTT; CDR3aa: CASSLSIASGSRTGELFF
j_gene: TRBJ2-2; v_gene: TRBV9; abundance: -; d_gene: -; CDR3nt: TGTGCCAGCAGCGTTTCAGCCACCGGGGAGCTGTTTTTT; CDR3aa: CASSVSATGELFF